These 7 T cell receptor beta chains were all obtained from the same sample, sequenced in a study of blood T cell repertoires in COVID-19. TCRdb's table, derived via immunoSEQ multiplex PCR, lists solely in-frame clones and lacks some. The sample records 390,000 or so clones, 80% to 90% being singletons. Material: peripheral blood. These receptors came from a woman aged 25 to 39 with COVID-19, enrolled during active disease.

The V gene is TRBV11-3, the J gene TRBJ2-1; the match to TRBD2 covers 11 bases. The CDR3 spans 16 residues. Germline lookup yields CDR1 SGHNT and CDR2 YENEEA. Losses at the gene ends were 3 bases for V and 4 bases for J; bases not matched to a gene: 5. CDR3 nucleotide sequence: TGTGCCAGCAGCTTTAGTAGCGGGAGGGGGTACAATGAGCAGTTCTTC. This sequence encodes CASSFSSGRGYNEQFF.

The chain couples TRBV20-1 to TRBJ2-1; D might be TRBD2 (6 bases). This CDR3 contains 11 residues. Germline CDR1 and CDR2: DFQATT and SNEGSKA (reference sequence). V was shortened by 7 bases and J by 8 bases, with 12 bases between the two germline ends. CDR3 in amino acids: CSGLVTDEQFF. The CDR3 DNA reads TGCAGTGGACTAGTCACCGATGAGCAGTTCTTC.

The chain carries TRBV5-8 and TRBJ2-3; no reliable D call. The V gene's germline CDR1 is SGHTS and CDR2 YDEGEE. Between the trimmed V and J ends, which lost 1 base and 0 bases, there was a span of 12 bases. The CDR3 runs to 16 residues. The CDR3 region has the DNA TGTGCCAGCAGCTTGCTGGGCAGACCTAGCACAGATACGCAGTATTTT. Its protein product is CASSLLGRPSTDTQYF.

The V and J genes are TRBV5-1 and TRBJ2-1, with D tentatively TRBD2 (6 bases). Germline V gives CDR1 SGHRS, CDR2 YFSETQ. The length of the CDR3 is 15 residues. V was clipped by 0 bases and J by 14 bases, with 21 bases between them. The CDR3 DNA reads TGCGCCAGCAGCTTGGGGGGGGTCGTAGCGAGACCCGAGTTCTTC. Amino acids: CASSLGGVVARPEFF. Together with reference TRBV5-1 and TRBJ2-1, the CDR3 gives the full variable domain: KAGVTQTPRYLIKTRGQQVTLSCSPISGHRSVSWYQQTPGQGLQFLFEYFSETQRNKGNFPGRFSGRQFSNSRSEMNVSTLELGDSALYLCASSLGGVVARPEFFGPGTRLTVL.

This clone was seen a single time. The chain carries TRBV7-2 and TRBJ2-5; 11 nucleotides match TRBD2. CDR1 is SGHTA, CDR2 FQGNSA, per germline. This CDR3 contains 17 residues. The V gene end was trimmed by 3 bases and the J gene end by 2 bases; junction bases not matched to a gene: 8. The CDR3, as DNA: TGTGCCAGCAGCTTCCTATTAGCGGGGGGGTTACAAGAGACCCAGTACTTC. Encoded protein: CASSFLLAGGLQETQYF. The full variable domain, its missing parts supplied by reference TRBV7-2 and TRBJ2-5, is GAGVSQSPSNKVTEKGKDVELRCDPISGHTALYWYRQSLGQGLEFLIYFQGNSAPDKSGLPSDRFSAERTGGSVSTLTIQRTQQEDSAVYLCASSFLLAGGLQETQYFGPGTRLLVL.

This clone was picked up a small number of times. V and J are TRBV18 and TRBJ2-7; D is undetermined. This CDR3 contains 15 residues. Between the trimmed V and J ends, which lost 8 bases and 2 bases, there was a span of 19 bases. The germline CDR1 and CDR2 sequences are KGHSH and LQKENI. CDR3 bases: TGTGCCAGCGCCCCCAGCACGGAGCCGACCTACGAGCAGTACTTC. It encodes CASAPSTEPTYEQYF.

This clone was counted between two and nine times. The V call is TRBV7-9, the J call TRBJ2-1; 10 bases fit TRBD1. There are 15 residues in the CDR3. CDR1 is SEHNR, CDR2 FQNEAQ, per germline (reference sequence). V shed 10 bases and J 7 bases; nucleotides not matched to a gene: 13. CDR3 amino acids: CAIGRTGGYWNEQFF. DNA of the CDR3: TGTGCCATCGGTAGGACAGGGGGATATTGGAATGAGCAGTTCTTC.